This TCR beta chain was sequenced for a study of cytomegalovirus exposure and HLA in healthy donors. Looking at the study overall: Tens of millions of unique TCRs from HLA-typed donors were held in an early data release.

Primers included in the PCR were 60 Vbeta and 13 Jbeta primers. Profiling relied on immunoSEQ multiplex PCR, and the TCRdb table lists in-frame clones only, not all of them. The sample lists approximately 130,000 clones; 6.5% to 9.5% were seen once. Study-wide points: The classifier reportedly diagnosed cytomegalovirus status with high sensitivity and specificity. Researchers counted 164 TCR beta chains as cytomegalovirus-associated.

Whereas donors were nominally healthy upon sampling, unrecorded immune exposures were probable. This clone has only a few counts. Antigen specificity is unknown. Germline lookup yields CDR1 MNHEY and CDR2 SMNVEV (reference sequence). V was clipped by 5 bases and J by 9 bases, with 17 bases between them. The CDR3 is made up of 13 amino acids. The sequence derives from a middle-aged woman in good health and CMV-seropositive. The rearrangement joins TRBV27 to TRBJ2-7; possible D gene TRBD1, 5 bases. Sequenced input: PBMCs. In DNA, the CDR3 is TGTGCCAGCAGTCTGAGACAGCACTTAGGGCAGTACTTC. It specifies CASSLRQHLGQYF.